These T cell receptor beta chains were read from a single sample in a study of blood T cells in healthy people across ages. MiXCR, run by TCRdb on the 5' RACE reads, gives a single entry per CDR3 protein. The table records 800,000 to 1,300,000 distinct CDR3 sequences, 20% to 25% of them present only once. Separately, the same data were catalogued under a study of T cells of mothers and their children.

The source material was blood. These receptors all come from a girl aged 2 to 10 in good health. Both conserved end residues are part of each CDR3. The order of the fields is clone size, J gene, V gene, CDR3 length, D gene, CDR3 DNA, CDR3 protein. D genes are given only for firm matches. Clone size is shown for a subset of rows, as once, few, many or a class of expanded clone.

few TRBJ2-7 TRBV12-3/TRBV12-4 15 NA TGTGCCAGCAGTTTAGCATGGGGGGACCGCTACGAGCAGTACTTC CASSLAWGDRYEQYF
few TRBJ1-1 TRBV11-2 13 TRBD1 TGTGCCAGCAGCAAGACAGGGTATGGGGAAGCTTTCTTT CASSKTGYGEAFF
NA TRBJ2-5 TRBV2 15 NA TGTGCCAGCAGGGCCCGGGACACGGGTTTCGAGACCCAGTACTTC CASRARDTGFETQYF
NA TRBJ2-5 TRBV6-5 17 NA TGTGCCAGCAGTTACTCGTCACCGGAGGGGCTCGGGGAGACCCAGTACTTC CASSYSSPEGLGETQYF
NA TRBJ2-3 TRBV12-3/TRBV12-4 13 TRBD1 TGTGCCAGCAGTATGACAGGGGCAGATACGCAGTATTTT CASSMTGADTQYF
NA TRBJ1-4 TRBV7-9 12 NA TGTGCCAGCAGCCCCCTTGATAAGGGAAAGGTTTTT CASSPLDKGKVF
NA TRBJ2-5 TRBV25-1 14 NA TGTGCCAGCAAGGATCGAAGGAACCAAGAGACCCAGTACTTC CASKDRRNQETQYF
few TRBJ1-1 TRBV4-1 13 NA TGCGCCAGCCGAAGCTTTATGAACACTGAAGCTTTCTTT CASRSFMNTEAFF
few TRBJ1-2 TRBV25-1 14 TRBD1 TGTGCCAGCAGTGGCCAGACAGGGTACTATGGCTACACCTTC CASSGQTGYYGYTF
few TRBJ2-5 TRBV9 15 NA TGTGCCAGCAGCGTAGGAGGAGGGAGCGGCGAGACCCAGTACTTC CASSVGGGSGETQYF
many TRBJ2-2 TRBV20-1 14 NA TGCAGTGCTAGAGAAACAGGGTGGAGCGGGGAGCTGTTTTTT CSARETGWSGELFF
few TRBJ2-1 TRBV15 15 TRBD2 TGTGCCACCAGCATCGCGGGACTAGCTGTCAATGAGCAGTTCTTC CATSIAGLAVNEQFF
few TRBJ1-2 TRBV12-3/TRBV12-4 12 NA TGTGCCAGCAGGGGTTTCGGGGACGGCTACACCTTC CASRGFGDGYTF
NA TRBJ2-3 TRBV3-1 16 TRBD2 TGTGCCAGCAGCCAAGAAGGAGCGGGAGTGGCGGATACGCAGTATTTT CASSQEGAGVADTQYF
few TRBJ1-1 TRBV7-9 15 NA TGTGCCAGCAGCCCAGGACCGGGTCCCCGGACTGAAGCTTTCTTT CASSPGPGPRTEAFF
NA TRBJ1-1 TRBV5-1 14 NA TGCGCCAGCAGCTTTGGATTCGGTAAGACTGAAGCTTTCTTT CASSFGFGKTEAFF
few TRBJ2-7 TRBV12-3/TRBV12-4 14 TRBD1 TGTGCCAGCAGTTTGAACAGGGGTTTGAGCGAGCAGTACTTC CASSLNRGLSEQYF
NA TRBJ1-2 TRBV12-3/TRBV12-4 16 TRBD1 TGTGCCAGCAGTTCCCGAAGGGGACAGGGCAGGGTTGGCTACACCTTC CASSSRRGQGRVGYTF
many TRBJ2-3 TRBV7-2 13 NA TGTGCCAGCAGCGCCACATCCTTGGATACGCAGTATTTT CASSATSLDTQYF
NA TRBJ2-5 TRBV28 14 NA TGTGCCAGCAGCCCCCACAGCGGGCAAGAGACCCAGTACTTC CASSPHSGQETQYF
NA TRBJ1-4 TRBV7-6 15 NA TGTGCCAGCAGCCCCAGGGTGCGGGATAATGAAAAACTGTTTTTT CASSPRVRDNEKLFF
NA TRBJ2-1 TRBV5-6 16 NA TGTGCCAGCAGCTTGGCGATGGCGGGCTCCTACAATGAGCAGTTCTTC CASSLAMAGSYNEQFF
NA TRBJ2-7 TRBV10-1 13 TRBD2 TGCGCCAGCGGTGGGACTACGACCTACGAGCAGTACTTC CASGGTTTYEQYF
NA TRBJ2-5 TRBV4-1 17 TRBD1 TGCGCCAGCAGCCAATCAATGACAGGGGGCCCTAAAGAGACCCAGTACTTC CASSQSMTGGPKETQYF
few TRBJ2-2 TRBV5-6 15 TRBD2 TGTGCCAGCAGCTTGTTGCAGCGGGAGGTCGGGGAGCTGTTTTTT CASSLLQREVGELFF
NA TRBJ2-3 TRBV5-1 14 NA TGCGCCAGCAGCTTTTCCCCAAACGGAGATACGCAGTATTTT CASSFSPNGDTQYF
NA TRBJ2-1 TRBV9 17 TRBD1 TGTGCCAGCAGCGCCAGCCGACCGGGACAGAGTTACAATGAGCAGTTCTTC CASSASRPGQSYNEQFF
few TRBJ1-2 TRBV6-5 13 NA TGTGCCAGCAGTCTGGGGCCTCACTATGGCTACACCTTC CASSLGPHYGYTF
few TRBJ2-6 TRBV5-1 16 NA TGCGCCAGCAGCTTGGAGCTTGGGGCTGGGGCCAACGTCCTGACTTTC CASSLELGAGANVLTF
NA TRBJ2-3 TRBV2 14 NA TGTGCCAGCAGTGAGGGACCGCCGCCAGATACGCAGTATTTT CASSEGPPPDTQYF
few TRBJ2-1 TRBV9 14 TRBD2 TGTGCCAGCAGCGGTAGGGGAGGGGTGAATGAGCAGTTCTTC CASSGRGGVNEQFF
few TRBJ1-1 TRBV20-1 13 NA TGCAGTGCTAGAGATCTGAGGGTTGTTGAAGCTTTCTTT CSARDLRVVEAFF